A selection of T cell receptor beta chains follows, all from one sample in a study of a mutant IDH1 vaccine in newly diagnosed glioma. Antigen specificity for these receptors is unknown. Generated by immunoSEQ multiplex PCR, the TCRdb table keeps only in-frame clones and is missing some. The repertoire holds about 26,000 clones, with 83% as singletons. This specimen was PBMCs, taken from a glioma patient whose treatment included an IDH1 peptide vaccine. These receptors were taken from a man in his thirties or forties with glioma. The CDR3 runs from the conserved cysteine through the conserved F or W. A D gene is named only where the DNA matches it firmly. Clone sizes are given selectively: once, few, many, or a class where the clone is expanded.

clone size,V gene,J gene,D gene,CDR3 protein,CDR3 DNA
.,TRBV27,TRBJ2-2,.,CASSLGTGELFF,TGTGCCAGCAGTTTGGGGACCGGGGAGCTGTTTTTT
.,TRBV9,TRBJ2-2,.,CASSVYVDGNTGELFF,TGTGCCAGCAGCGTCTATGTCGACGGGAACACCGGGGAGCTGTTTTTT
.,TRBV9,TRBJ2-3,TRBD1,CASSAGTATDTQYF,TGTGCCAGCAGCGCGGGGACAGCCACAGATACGCAGTATTTT
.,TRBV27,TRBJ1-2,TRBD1,CASSQLPGTGDYGYTF,TGTGCCAGCAGTCAATTGCCTGGGACAGGGGACTATGGCTACACCTTC
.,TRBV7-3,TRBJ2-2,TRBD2,CASSLTGTSGRGTGELFF,TGTGCCAGCAGCTTAACGGGGACTAGCGGGAGGGGCACCGGGGAGCTGTTTTTT
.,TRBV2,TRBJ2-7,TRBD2,CASRNQASGRSEQYF,TGTGCCAGCAGGAACCAGGCTAGCGGGAGGAGTGAGCAGTACTTC
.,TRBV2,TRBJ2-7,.,CASSPPAAYEQYF,TGTGCCAGCAGCCCCCCAGCTGCCTACGAGCAGTACTTC
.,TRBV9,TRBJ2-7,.,CASSVVPNYEQYF,TGTGCCAGCAGCGTAGTCCCTAACTACGAGCAGTACTTC
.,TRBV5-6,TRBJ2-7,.,CASSFGLHGSYEQYF,TGTGCCAGCAGCTTTGGGTTGCACGGGTCCTACGAGCAGTACTTC
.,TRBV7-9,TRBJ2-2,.,CASSSTIRTGAGELFF,TGTGCCAGCAGCTCCACAATTCGGACGGGCGCCGGGGAGCTGTTTTTT
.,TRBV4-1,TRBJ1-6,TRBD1,CASSRGAGGNNSPLHF,TGCGCCAGCAGCCGGGGGGCAGGGGGGAACAATTCACCCCTCCACTTT
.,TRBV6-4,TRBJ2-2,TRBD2,CASSGTSGNTGELFF,TGTGCCAGCAGTGGGACTAGCGGGAACACCGGGGAGCTGTTTTTT
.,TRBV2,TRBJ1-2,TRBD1,CASSEQGGQINYGYTF,TGTGCCAGCAGTGAACAGGGGGGACAGATTAACTATGGCTACACCTTC
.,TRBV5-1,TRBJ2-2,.,CASSPTRNTGELFF,TGCGCCAGCAGCCCTACGAGGAACACCGGGGAGCTGTTTTTT
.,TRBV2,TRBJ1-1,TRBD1,CASSEDIGGFTEAFF,TGTGCCAGCAGTGAAGATATAGGGGGCTTCACTGAAGCTTTCTTT
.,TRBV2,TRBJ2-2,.,CAVRTGGTGELFF,TGTGCCGTTAGGACTGGGGGCACCGGGGAGCTGTTTTTT
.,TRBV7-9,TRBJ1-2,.,CASNVPGGPNYGYTF,TGTGCCAGCAACGTCCCGGGTGGGCCTAACTATGGCTACACCTTC
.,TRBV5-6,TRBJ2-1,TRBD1,CASSLLTGGPDNEQFF,TGTGCCAGCAGCTTGCTGACAGGGGGGCCCGACAATGAGCAGTTCTTC
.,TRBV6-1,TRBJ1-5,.,CASKPKGEGNQPQHF,TGTGCCAGCAAGCCGAAGGGCGAGGGCAATCAGCCCCAGCATTTT
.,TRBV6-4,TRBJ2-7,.,CASSDSSRGEQYF,TGTGCCAGCAGTGACTCGAGTCGTGGCGAGCAGTACTTC
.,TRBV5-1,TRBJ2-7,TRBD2,CASSFGWVGTSEGYEQYF,TGCGCCAGCAGCTTCGGATGGGTCGGGACTAGTGAAGGGTACGAGCAGTACTTC
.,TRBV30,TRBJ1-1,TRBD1,CAWSVSGGTAAFF,TGTGCCTGGAGTGTTTCAGGGGGAACGGCAGCTTTCTTT
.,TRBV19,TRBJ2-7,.,CASSMRDGGPYEQYF,TGTGCCAGTAGTATGAGGGATGGGGGCCCCTACGAGCAGTACTTC
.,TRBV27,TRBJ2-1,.,CASSPRGGFSYNEQFF,TGTGCCAGCAGTCCCCGGGGCGGGTTCTCCTACAATGAGCAGTTCTTC
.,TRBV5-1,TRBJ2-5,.,CASSRPGGGGVQETQYF,TGCGCCAGCAGCCGACCAGGAGGGGGGGGAGTGCAAGAGACCCAGTACTTC
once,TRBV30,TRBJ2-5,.,CAWSVNLRGFQETQYF,TGTGCCTGGAGTGTAAACTTACGGGGCTTCCAAGAGACCCAGTACTTC
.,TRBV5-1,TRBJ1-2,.,CASSYRGAANYGYTF,TGCGCCAGCAGCTACCGGGGGGCAGCCAACTATGGCTACACCTTC
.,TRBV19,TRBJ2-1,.,CASTSGDSYNEQFF,TGTGCCAGTACCTCGGGGGACTCCTACAATGAGCAGTTCTTC
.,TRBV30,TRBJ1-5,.,CAWSVDGNQPQHF,TGTGCCTGGAGTGTCGATGGGAATCAGCCCCAGCATTTT
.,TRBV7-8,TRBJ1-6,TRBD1,CASSPRTGHNSPLHF,TGTGCCAGCAGCCCGAGGACAGGGCATAATTCACCCCTCCACTTT
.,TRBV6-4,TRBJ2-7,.,CASSPEGGLEQYF,TGTGCCAGCAGTCCTGAGGGTGGGCTCGAGCAGTACTTC
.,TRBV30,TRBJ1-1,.,CAWRSYIGLLRGRGETEAFF,TGTGCCTGGAGGTCTTATATAGGCCTACTTCGGGGCAGGGGAGAAACTGAAGCTTTCTTT
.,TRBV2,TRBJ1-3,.,CASSLAYSGNTIYF,TGTGCCAGCAGCTTAGCGTACTCTGGAAACACCATATATTTT